Each of the 4 T cell receptor beta chains below was sequenced from the same sample in a study of OX40 agonist ivuxolimab in advanced cancers. Sequencing used immunoSEQ multiplex PCR; TCRdb keeps in-frame clones, though not all of them. Altogether tens of thousands of clones are present, more than 75% being singletons, with the ten largest covering around 13%. Here the sequenced sample was CD4+ or CD8+ T cells sorted from blood, taken in a trial of the OX40 agonist ivuxolimab. All receptors derive from an adult with an advanced solid tumor such as melanoma, head and neck, liver or kidney cancer.

The rearrangement uses TRBV2 and TRBJ2-7; the match to TRBD1 covers 10 bases. This CDR3 is 14 amino acids long. The junction had 4 bases not matched to a gene; V was cut back by 4 bases and J by 4 bases. The V gene's germline CDR1 is SNHLY and CDR2 FYNNEI. The CDR3: CASSADRGYYEQYF. The DNA of the CDR3 is TGTGCCAGCAGTGCGGACAGGGGGTATTACGAGCAGTACTTC.

V usage is TRBV18 and J usage is TRBJ2-7, with D hard to call. Germline-derived CDR1 and CDR2 are KGHSH and LQKENI. The ends were cut back, 2 bases at V and 3 bases at J, with 8 bases in the middle. This CDR3 region has 13 residues. CDR3 protein: CASSPAAVYEQYF. In nucleotides, the CDR3 is TGTGCCAGCTCACCAGCGGCAGTCTACGAGCAGTACTTC. The full variable domain, rest sourced from reference TRBV18 and TRBJ2-7, is NAGVMQNPRHLVRRRGQEARLRCSPMKGHSHVYWYRQLPEEGLKFMVYLQKENIIDESGMPKERFSAEFPKEGPSILRIQQVVRGDSAAYFCASSPAAVYEQYFGPGTRLTVT.

The CDR3 DNA sequence: TGTGCCAGCAGTTCCACGGGGGGTGGGACAGTCCGCGAGCAGTACTTC. Protein: CASSSTGGGTVREQYF. The chain combines TRBV28 with TRBJ2-7, with D tentatively TRBD1 or TRBD2 (7 bases each). The CDR3 totals 16 residues. In germline, CDR1 is MDHEN, CDR2 SYDVKM. V was clipped by 4 bases and J by 6 bases, with 22 bases between them.

The rearrangement links TRBV9 to TRBJ2-1, with 11 bases fitting TRBD2. The CDR3 consists of 16 residues. From germline, CDR1 is SGDLS and CDR2 YYNGEE. Germline trimming cut 3 bases from V and 8 bases from J; bases unmatched to any gene: 10. The CDR3 DNA is TGTGCCAGCAGCGCCCCCACTAGCGGGAGTAGGGATGAGCAGTTCTTC. Protein product: CASSAPTSGSRDEQFF.